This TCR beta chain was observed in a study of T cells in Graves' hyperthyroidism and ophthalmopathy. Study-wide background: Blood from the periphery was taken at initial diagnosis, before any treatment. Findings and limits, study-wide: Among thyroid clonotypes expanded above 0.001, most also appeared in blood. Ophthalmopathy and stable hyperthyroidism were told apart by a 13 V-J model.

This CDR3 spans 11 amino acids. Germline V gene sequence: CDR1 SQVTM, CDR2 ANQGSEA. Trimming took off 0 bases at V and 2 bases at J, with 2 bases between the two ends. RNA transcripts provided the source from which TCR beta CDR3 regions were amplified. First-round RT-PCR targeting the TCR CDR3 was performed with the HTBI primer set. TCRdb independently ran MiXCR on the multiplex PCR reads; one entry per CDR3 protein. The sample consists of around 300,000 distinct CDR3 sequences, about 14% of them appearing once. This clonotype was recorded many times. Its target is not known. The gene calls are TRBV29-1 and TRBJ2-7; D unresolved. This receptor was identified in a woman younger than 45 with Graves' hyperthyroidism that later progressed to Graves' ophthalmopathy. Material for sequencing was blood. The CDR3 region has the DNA TGCAGCGTTGAAGAAACCTACGAGCAGTACTTC. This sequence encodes CSVEETYEQYF.